This TCR beta chain was captured in a study of early T cells in non-severe SARS-CoV-2 infection. Study information: Chains were unpaired, as sequencing was done on bulk RNA from unsorted whole blood. Whole-study findings and limits: Missing private and CD4 specificities, VDJdb matching favored anti-spike CD8 responses.

V was trimmed by 2 bases and J by 8 bases, leaving 6 bases between them. This CDR3 is 11 amino acids long. This clonotype appeared many times. The antigen is not known. The protocol attached unique molecular identifiers to individual cDNA molecules. TCRdb independently ran MiXCR on the 5' RACE reads; one entry per CDR3 protein. The sample lists tens of thousands of distinct CDR3 sequences; around 12% were seen once. The sequencing sample was made of whole blood. The chain recombines TRBV12-3 or TRBV12-4 with TRBJ1-1, with D uncertain. This TCR derives from an adult who was a healthcare worker with PCR-confirmed SARS-CoV-2 infection or an uninfected control (not recorded which). The CDR3 nucleotides are TGTGCCAGCAGTTTAAGACGGGAAGCTTTCTTT. Protein product: CASSLRREAFF.